These T cell receptor beta chains were read from a single sample in a study of blood T cell repertoires in COVID-19. The data were produced by immunoSEQ multiplex PCR, yet TCRdb's version contains in-frame clones alone and is incomplete. The sample gives about 320,000 clones, about nine tenths of which show up once; 8.5% to 14% is in the top ten. Sequencing was performed on peripheral blood. The source is a woman younger than 45 with COVID-19, enrolled during active disease. Both conserved end residues are part of each CDR3. The order of the fields is V gene, J gene, CDR3 length, clone size, D gene, CDR3 DNA, CDR3 protein. D genes are given only for firm matches. Not all rows give a size; the values are once, few, many and, for expanded clones, a class.

v_gene: TRBV5-4
j_gene: TRBJ1-2
len: 18
abundance: NA
d_gene: TRBD1
CDR3nt: TGTGCCAGCAGCCTAGATGGGACAGTTCACCTAGCTCACTATGGCTACACCTTC
CDR3aa: CASSLDGTVHLAHYGYTF

v_gene: TRBV7-9
j_gene: TRBJ1-3
len: 16
abundance: NA
d_gene: NA
CDR3nt: TGTGCCAGCAGCTTCGGACCGGGGGGCTCTGGAAACACCATATATTTT
CDR3aa: CASSFGPGGSGNTIYF

v_gene: TRBV5-1
j_gene: TRBJ1-5
len: 14
abundance: NA
d_gene: TRBD1
CDR3nt: TGCGCCAGCAGCCTGGACAGGGCGGATCAGCCCCAGCATTTT
CDR3aa: CASSLDRADQPQHF

v_gene: TRBV19
j_gene: TRBJ1-1
len: 14
abundance: NA
d_gene: NA
CDR3nt: TGTGCCAGTTCCGGGGGACGTAGGAACACTGAAGCTTTCTTT
CDR3aa: CASSGGRRNTEAFF

v_gene: TRBV15
j_gene: TRBJ2-3
len: 20
abundance: NA
d_gene: TRBD2
CDR3nt: TGTGCCACCAGCAGAGATCCGGGGACACTAGCGGGGTTTAGCACAGATACGCAGTATTTT
CDR3aa: CATSRDPGTLAGFSTDTQYF

v_gene: TRBV20-1
j_gene: TRBJ1-2
len: 11
abundance: NA
d_gene: NA
CDR3nt: TGCAGTGCTAGCGACAGTTCTGGCTACACCTTC
CDR3aa: CSASDSSGYTF

v_gene: TRBV27
j_gene: TRBJ1-2
len: 11
abundance: NA
d_gene: TRBD1
CDR3nt: TGTGCCATTCGACAGGGTAGTGGCTACACCTTC
CDR3aa: CAIRQGSGYTF

v_gene: TRBV29-1
j_gene: TRBJ1-1
len: 12
abundance: NA
d_gene: TRBD1
CDR3nt: TGCAGCGCCCCAAGTAGGGGGCGCGGAGCTTTCTTT
CDR3aa: CSAPSRGRGAFF

v_gene: TRBV19
j_gene: TRBJ2-1
len: 17
abundance: NA
d_gene: TRBD1
CDR3nt: TGTGCCAGCTCGAGGACAGGGGCGAGGACGATATACAATGAGCAGTTCTTC
CDR3aa: CASSRTGARTIYNEQFF

v_gene: TRBV19
j_gene: TRBJ2-4
len: 13
abundance: NA
d_gene: TRBD1
CDR3nt: TGTGCCAGTAGCCTGACAGGGTCAAACATTCAGTACTTC
CDR3aa: CASSLTGSNIQYF

v_gene: TRBV19
j_gene: TRBJ1-5
len: 16
abundance: NA
d_gene: TRBD1
CDR3nt: TGTGCCAGTAGTCCTTTACAGGGGCTAGGCAATCAGCCCCAGCATTTT
CDR3aa: CASSPLQGLGNQPQHF

v_gene: TRBV5-1
j_gene: TRBJ1-4
len: 14
abundance: NA
d_gene: NA
CDR3nt: TGCGCCAGCAGCTTGACAGCAACTAATGAAAAACTGTTTTTT
CDR3aa: CASSLTATNEKLFF

v_gene: TRBV4-1
j_gene: TRBJ2-1
len: 16
abundance: NA
d_gene: TRBD2
CDR3nt: TGCGCCAGCAGCCAAGTTCAGCGGGGGGGCTACAATGAGCAGTTCTTC
CDR3aa: CASSQVQRGGYNEQFF

v_gene: TRBV5-1
j_gene: TRBJ1-6
len: 14
abundance: NA
d_gene: NA
CDR3nt: TGCGCCAGCAGCCGGAACAGGGAGAATTCACCCCTCCACTTT
CDR3aa: CASSRNRENSPLHF

v_gene: TRBV4-1
j_gene: TRBJ2-1
len: 15
abundance: once
d_gene: TRBD2
CDR3nt: TGCGCCAGCAGCCAGCTAGCGGGGGACCACAATGAGCAGTTCTTC
CDR3aa: CASSQLAGDHNEQFF

v_gene: TRBV10-2
j_gene: TRBJ2-5
len: 15
abundance: few
d_gene: TRBD2
CDR3nt: TGCGCCAGCAGTACGAGCGGGGGGGCCGTGGAGACCCAGTACTTC
CDR3aa: CASSTSGGAVETQYF

v_gene: TRBV5-6
j_gene: TRBJ1-1
len: 16
abundance: NA
d_gene: NA
CDR3nt: TGTGCCAGCAGCGCCGGCGGGTGGTGGGCAAACACTGAAGCTTTCTTT
CDR3aa: CASSAGGWWANTEAFF

v_gene: TRBV30
j_gene: TRBJ1-1
len: 13
abundance: NA
d_gene: NA
CDR3nt: TGTGCCTGGAGACAGGCGTGGATGCTAGGAACTTTCTTT
CDR3aa: CAWRQAWMLGTFF

v_gene: TRBV6-1
j_gene: TRBJ2-1
len: 17
abundance: NA
d_gene: TRBD2
CDR3nt: TGTGCCAGCAGTGAAGTCTGGTCGGGACTAGCGGGGGGTGAGCAGTTCTTC
CDR3aa: CASSEVWSGLAGGEQFF

v_gene: TRBV6-1
j_gene: TRBJ1-5
len: 15
abundance: NA
d_gene: TRBD1
CDR3nt: TGTGCCAGCAGGGGCGGACAGGGGACCGATCAGCCCCAGCATTTT
CDR3aa: CASRGGQGTDQPQHF

v_gene: TRBV7-6
j_gene: TRBJ1-3
len: 14
abundance: NA
d_gene: NA
CDR3nt: TGTGCCAGCAGCTTAGGACAGACTGGAAACACCATATATTTT
CDR3aa: CASSLGQTGNTIYF

v_gene: TRBV5-1
j_gene: TRBJ2-7
len: 14
abundance: NA
d_gene: NA
CDR3nt: TGCGCCAGCAGCGATCCAGGGAACCGCTACGAGCAGTACTTC
CDR3aa: CASSDPGNRYEQYF

v_gene: TRBV5-6
j_gene: TRBJ2-3
len: 17
abundance: NA
d_gene: TRBD2
CDR3nt: TGTGCCAGCAGCTTGATAACTAGCGGGGGGGTAAGGGATACGCAGTATTTT
CDR3aa: CASSLITSGGVRDTQYF

v_gene: TRBV2
j_gene: TRBJ1-2
len: 10
abundance: NA
d_gene: NA
CDR3nt: TGTGCCAGCATTGCAGATGGCTACACCTTC
CDR3aa: CASIADGYTF

v_gene: TRBV2
j_gene: TRBJ1-2
len: 15
abundance: NA
d_gene: NA
CDR3nt: TGTGCCAGCAGTTCGGACAGAGTAGGTAACTATGGCTACACCTTC
CDR3aa: CASSSDRVGNYGYTF

v_gene: TRBV5-4
j_gene: TRBJ1-1
len: 16
abundance: few
d_gene: TRBD1
CDR3nt: TGTGCCAGCAGCTTGGGACAGGGGGCGCGTGGCACTGAAGCTTTCTTT
CDR3aa: CASSLGQGARGTEAFF

v_gene: TRBV4-2
j_gene: TRBJ2-5
len: 11
abundance: NA
d_gene: NA
CDR3nt: TGTGCCAGCAGCCCCGGTGGGACCCAGTACTTC
CDR3aa: CASSPGGTQYF

v_gene: TRBV30
j_gene: TRBJ1-1
len: 12
abundance: NA
d_gene: NA
CDR3nt: TGTGCCTGGGGGTCGGGGGACACTGAAGCTTTCTTT
CDR3aa: CAWGSGDTEAFF